The 15 T cell receptor beta chains listed next were all sequenced from one sample in a study of blood T cell repertoires in COVID-19. The data were produced by immunoSEQ multiplex PCR, yet TCRdb's version contains in-frame clones alone and is incomplete. The sample holds 350,000 to 500,000 clones, 70% to 90% seen once. Sequenced sample: peripheral blood. All receptors derive from a man aged 18 to 29 with COVID-19, enrolled during active disease.

J is TRBJ1-2 and V is TRBV12-3 or TRBV12-4; 7 bases align to TRBD1. V dropped 0 bases and J dropped 8; count of bases not matched to a gene: 3. This CDR3 contains 13 residues. CDR3 residues: CASSLAGGGGYTF. CDR3 bases: TGTGCCAGCAGTTTAGCAGGGGGCGGCGGCTACACCTTC.

This clone has a single count. This chain uses TRBV5-1 with TRBJ2-2, with D maybe TRBD2 (6 bases). The CDR3 runs to 15 residues. In germline, CDR1 is SGHRS, CDR2 YFSETQ. V lost 6 bases and J 0 bases, leaving 12 bases between the germline ends. Here the CDR3 reads CASIPPGANTGELFF. In nucleotides, the CDR3 is TGCGCCAGCATCCCCCCGGGGGCGAACACCGGGGAGCTGTTTTTT.

The genes are TRBV6-6 and TRBJ2-7, with TRBD1 identical over 9 bases. The CDR3 has 16 residues. CDR1 and CDR2 (germline): MNHNY, SVGAGI (reference sequence). Germline trimming cut 5 bases from V and 0 bases from J; bases unmatched to any gene: 8. CDR3 in amino acids: CASSPLADRGSYEQYF. The CDR3 DNA sequence: TGTGCCAGCAGTCCCCTCGCGGACAGGGGCTCCTACGAGCAGTACTTC.

The CDR3 loop is CASSLGRGRVHEQYF. The CDR3, as DNA: TGTGCCAGCAGCTTAGGCAGGGGGCGGGTCCACGAGCAGTACTTC. The chain is built from TRBV11-2 and TRBJ2-7, with 8 bases aligning to TRBD1. The germline CDR1 and CDR2 sequences are SGHAT and FQNNGV. The CDR3 length is 15 residues. J gave up 5 bases and V 1 base, and 7 bases lay outside the gene matches. Full variable domain (remainder filled in from reference TRBV11-2 and TRBJ2-7): EAGVAQSPRYKIIEKRQSVAFWCNPISGHATLYWYQQILGQGPKLLIQFQNNGVVDDSQLPKDRFSAERLKGVDSTLKIQPAKLEDSAVYLCASSLGRGRVHEQYFGPGTRLTVT.

The V call is TRBV5-6, the J call TRBJ2-2; D possibly corresponds to TRBD2 (5 bases). V lost 0 bases and J lost 1, with 13 bases in between. Germline CDR1 reads SGHDT; CDR2 reads YYEEEE. CDR3 size: 17 residues. CDR3 region: CASSLGALAKNTGELFF. In DNA form, the CDR3 reads TGTGCCAGCAGCTTGGGGGCCTTAGCGAAGAACACCGGGGAGCTGTTTTTT.

The rearrangement joins TRBV4-1 to TRBJ2-3; D might be TRBD1 (5 bases). CDR3 length: 14 residues. Trimming left V 2 bases short and J 4 bases short, with 10 bases between. Germline V gene sequence: CDR1 MGHRA, CDR2 YSYEKL. The CDR3 loop reads CASSQTGAPDTQYF. CDR3 DNA: TGCGCCAGCAGCCAAACTGGGGCGCCAGATACGCAGTATTTT.

The chain recombines TRBV5-4 with TRBJ1-2; D call uncertain. V was cut by 3 bases and J by 8 bases, with 14 bases left in between. The V gene's germline CDR1 is SGHNT and CDR2 YYREEE (reference sequence). The CDR3 covers 13 residues. CDR3 bases: TGTGCCAGCAGCTCAGGCTTTCAACCCGGCTACACCTTC. This codes for CASSSGFQPGYTF.

This clone came up once. The V gene is TRBV2, the J gene TRBJ1-4, with D perhaps matching TRBD1 (6 bases). The CDR3 is 19 amino acids. The V gene's germline CDR1 is SNHLY and CDR2 FYNNEI. The V end was cut by 4 bases, the J end by 0 bases, with 21 bases between. The DNA for the CDR3 is TGTGCCAGCAGTGTCCCAAGGGAGGGGGTGAAAGCAACTAATGAAAAACTGTTTTTT. Translating it yields CASSVPREGVKATNEKLFF.

The chain employs TRBV5-6 and TRBJ2-7; D might be TRBD1 (7 bases). The CDR3 is 16 residues long. Germline CDR1 SGHDT, CDR2 YYEEEE. The V end lost 0 bases, the J end lost 4 bases, and 17 bases lay between the germline ends. In nucleotides, the CDR3 is TGTGCCAGCAGCTTGGCCTTGGGCAGGGGGGAGTACGAGCAGTACTTC. Amino acid sequence: CASSLALGRGEYEQYF.

The rearrangement joins TRBV9 to TRBJ2-3; 12 bases agree with TRBD2. V was clipped by 2 bases and J by 7 bases; unmatched bases: 8. The CDR3 is 16 amino acids. Germline loops: CDR1 SGDLS, CDR2 YYNGEE. CDR3 sequence reads: CASSVGLAGGPNTQYF. The CDR3 nucleotides read TGTGCCAGCAGCGTCGGGCTAGCGGGGGGGCCAAATACGCAGTATTTT.

The DNA of the CDR3 is TGTGCCAGCAGCAACTCCCAGGGGTCCTACAATGAGCAGTTCTTC. Translated: CASSNSQGSYNEQFF. The V gene is TRBV11-2, the J gene TRBJ2-1; D is perhaps TRBD1 (6 bases). CDR3 length: 15 residues. Trimming cost V 5 bases and J 1 base, with 12 bases left between them. Germline V CDR1 and CDR2: SGHAT, FQNNGV.

The chain couples TRBV2 to TRBJ2-6; TRBD1 aligns across 7 bases. The CDR3 totals 16 residues. Germline CDR1 reads SNHLY; CDR2 reads FYNNEI. After removal of 3 bases from V and 2 bases from J, the junction contained 4 bases not matched to a gene. CDR3 in DNA: TGTGCCAGCAGTGAGGGGGACAGCGCTGGGGCCAACGTCCTGACTTTC. This gives the protein CASSEGDSAGANVLTF.

In DNA form, the CDR3 reads TGTGCCAGCAGCCCTCAGGCTACTAGCACAGATACGCAGTATTTT. Amino acids: CASSPQATSTDTQYF. The chain joins TRBV7-2 to TRBJ2-3; D is unresolved. Trimming removed 5 bases at V and 0 bases at J, with 12 bases between. The length of the CDR3 is 15 residues. Germline CDR1 SGHTA, CDR2 FQGNSA.

The chain combines TRBV2 with TRBJ1-5; a possible D gene is TRBD1 (6 bases). V lost 6 bases and J lost 1, with 13 bases in between. Germline V gene lookup returns CDR1 SNHLY and CDR2 FYNNEI. The CDR3 consists of 15 residues. The CDR3 region has the DNA TGTGCCAGCAGCCGCGCAGGGGACAGCAATCAGCCCCAGCATTTT. It is translated as CASSRAGDSNQPQHF.

The count of this clone is one. The chain carries TRBV30 and TRBJ2-2; 8 bases agree with TRBD1. The CDR3 length is 14 residues. The junction had 11 bases not matched to a gene; V was cut back by 8 bases and J by 6 bases. Per the germline V gene, CDR1 is GTSNPN and CDR2 is SVGIG (reference sequence). The CDR3 bases are TGTGCCGTCGTCCAGGGGGCTCCGGCCGGGGAGCTGTTTTTT. This gives the protein CAVVQGAPAGELFF.